Listed here is a single T cell receptor beta chain. In the study's own analysis: It was from reference gene primer amplification that nucleated cell counts were estimated. Repertoires were generated with immunoSEQ multiplex PCR, while TCRdb's copy carries only in-frame clones and drops some. For V, J and clone size, that table is used; D and trimming come from the DNA. The table lists roughly 220,000 clones, around nine tenths of them singletons. This record comes from a study of blood T cell repertoires in COVID-19. Study context: In each case, the material was cDNA or gDNA derived from T cells, B-cell-depleted T cells, or PBMCs.

This CDR3 is 17 amino acids long. Germline-derived CDR1 and CDR2 are SGHTA and FQGNSA. Trimming took 1 base from V and 1 from J; bases not matched to a gene: 8. The TCR originated in a man between 60 and 75 years old with acute or convalescent COVID-19. The V call is TRBV7-2, the J call TRBJ1-1; the match to TRBD1 covers 8 bases. Sequenced input: peripheral blood. The CDR3 DNA sequence: TGTGCCAGCAGCTTAGAGCGTCAGGGGGCAAGGAACACTGAAGCTTTCTTT. Residues: CASSLERQGARNTEAFF.